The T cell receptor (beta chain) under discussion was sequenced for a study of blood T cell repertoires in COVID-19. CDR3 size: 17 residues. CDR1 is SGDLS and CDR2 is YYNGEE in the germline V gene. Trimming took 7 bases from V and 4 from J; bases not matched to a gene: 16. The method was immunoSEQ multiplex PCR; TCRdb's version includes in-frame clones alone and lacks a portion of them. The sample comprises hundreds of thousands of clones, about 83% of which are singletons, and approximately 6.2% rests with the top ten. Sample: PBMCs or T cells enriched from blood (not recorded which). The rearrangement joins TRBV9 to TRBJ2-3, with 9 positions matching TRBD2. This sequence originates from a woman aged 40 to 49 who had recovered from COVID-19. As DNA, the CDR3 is TGTGCCAGCTCCCCCCCCCATAGCGGGAGTAGCGCAGATACGCAGTATTTT. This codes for CASSPPHSGSSADTQYF.